This record covers a single T cell receptor beta chain. The record originates from a study of T cell changes during pregnancy in multiple sclerosis. Generated by immunoSEQ multiplex PCR, the TCRdb table keeps only in-frame clones and is missing some. The sample has 30,000 to 40,000 clones; roughly 87% are singletons. The J segment lost 6 bases and the V segment lost 3 bases, leaving 4 bases of the junction unmatched. This CDR3 region has 14 residues. Germline CDR1 LNHNV, CDR2 YYDKDF (reference sequence). The sequence derives from a female donor with multiple sclerosis, enrolled in a pregnancy study. The sequencing here drew on CD8+ T cells from peripheral blood mononuclear cells, taken before pregnancy. The V call is TRBV15, the J call TRBJ2-2; 7 positions agree with TRBD2. As DNA, the CDR3 is TGTGCCACCAGCAGTGCTCGGGAGGCCGGGGAGCTGTTTTTT. Its protein product is CATSSAREAGELFF. Combining the CDR3 with reference TRBV15 and TRBJ2-2 gives the whole variable domain DAMVIQNPRYQVTQFGKPVTLSCSQTLNHNVMYWYQQKSSQAPKLLFHYYDKDFNNEADTPDNFQSRRPNTSFCFLDIRSPGLGDTAMYLCATSSAREAGELFFGEGSRLTVL.